This T cell receptor beta chain is drawn from a study of vaccination and CD4 T cells after COVID-19. With the Oncomine TCR Beta short-read assay, DNA from cultured CD4+ T cells was sequenced. Scientists extracted genomic DNA from CD4+ T cells grown in culture. In TCRdb, the PCR reads were re-called with MiXCR into one record per CDR3 protein. There are some 21,000 distinct CDR3 sequences in the sample; 45% to 60% occur only once, and roughly 8.8% lies in the top ten. General study results and limits: Convalescent patients saw a median about 86% of their reactive clones show up only after vaccination.

Treatment described: roughly 11-day PBMC culture with coronavirus spike peptide pools or control peptides (ViraFEST assay). Cells were cultured for 10 to 11 days, and then CD4+ T cells were isolated by negative selection. A remark on this clonotype: Its specificity is not known.

This CDR3 contains 14 residues. Trimming took 7 bases from V and 1 from J, leaving 13 bases between them. Germline values: CDR1 SGHNT, CDR2 YYREEE (reference sequence). Sequenced material: CD4+ T cells from blood, cultured in vitro. The sequence came from a human donor who had recovered from COVID-19. V is TRBV5-4 and J is TRBJ2-3; D possibly corresponds to TRBD1 (6 bases). Here the CDR3 DNA reads TGTGCCAGCCTCCGGGACACACGCACAGATACGCAGTATTTT. This codes for CASLRDTRTDTQYF.